The 24 T cell receptor beta chains listed next were all sequenced from one sample in a study of T cell responses to AZD1222 COVID-19 vaccine listed by TCRdb under 2021. Sample time point, as interpreted from the label and publication: baseline before first vaccination. The library was produced with the immunoSEQ multiplex PCR assay. In its TCRdb copy, this immuneACCESS table keeps in-frame sequences only and misses some clones. Where compared with another copy, unresolved V genes explain less than half of these, and the others have no known cause. The sample records roughly 120,000 clones, 75% to 90% of which are singletons. Clones ranked in the top ten supply 1.5% to 2% of the sample. The material was peripheral blood, obtained on day 0 of AZD1222 vaccination. These receptors all come from an adult in good health.

The chain employs TRBV18 and TRBJ1-2, with 10 bases fitting TRBD1. From germline, CDR1 is KGHSH and CDR2 LQKENI. V lost 5 bases to trimming and J lost 4 bases; unmatched junction nucleotides: 10. The CDR3 covers 16 residues. The CDR3 spells CASSEAGTGDSYGYTF. The CDR3, as DNA: TGTGCCAGCTCAGAGGCCGGGACAGGGGATTCCTATGGCTACACCTTC.

The chain links TRBV27 to TRBJ1-6; 8 bases map to TRBD1. This CDR3 region has 16 residues. After removal of 1 base from V and 7 bases from J, the junction contained 6 bases not matched to a gene. Per the germline V gene, CDR1 is MNHEY and CDR2 is SMNVEV (reference sequence). For the CDR3, the DNA is TGTGCCAGCAGTTTATTCGCAGGGGGCCTCAATTCACCCCTCCACTTT. Translated: CASSLFAGGLNSPLHF.

This chain uses TRBV27 with TRBJ2-1, with D possibly matching TRBD1 (6 bases). The CDR3 totals 16 residues. V lost 3 bases and J 7 bases, leaving 19 bases between the germline ends. Germline CDR1 is MNHEY and CDR2 is SMNVEV (reference sequence). The CDR3 sequence is CASSFGWAGVKNEQFF. The CDR3 nucleotides are TGTGCCAGCAGTTTTGGGTGGGCAGGGGTTAAGAATGAGCAGTTCTTC.

This clone was detected once. The chain has TRBV5-1 and TRBJ2-1; 10 nucleotides agree with TRBD2. The CDR3 spans 18 residues. Trimming removed 2 bases from V and 6 bases from J; junction bases left unmatched: 14. Germline V gene data show CDR1 as SGHRS and CDR2 as YFSETQ. This CDR3 reads CASSFGIAGGGLGNEQFF. The CDR3 bases are TGCGCCAGCAGCTTCGGGATAGCGGGAGGAGGGTTGGGCAATGAGCAGTTCTTC.

The genes are TRBV6-5 and TRBJ2-7, with 9 positions matching TRBD1. With V trimmed by 6 bases and J by 5 bases, 8 bases remained unmatched. Germline-derived CDR1 and CDR2 are MNHEY and SVGAGI. The CDR3 consists of 14 residues. The CDR3 loop reads CASRPGTGRDEQYF. The DNA for the CDR3 is TGTGCCAGCAGACCCGGGACAGGGCGGGACGAGCAGTACTTC.

The V gene is TRBV7-2, the J gene TRBJ1-1; D unresolved. The V end lost 0 bases, the J end lost 11 bases, and 16 bases lay between the germline ends. This CDR3 is built from 14 residues. Germline V lookup: CDR1 SGHTA, CDR2 FQGNSA. The CDR3 protein is CASSLAQIRMGAFF. The CDR3 DNA reads as TGTGCCAGCAGCTTAGCGCAGATAAGGATGGGGGCTTTCTTT.

The chain is built from TRBV6-5 and TRBJ2-5; the D gene is possibly TRBD2 (6 bases). This CDR3 has 15 amino acids. Trimming removed 0 bases from V and 0 bases from J, with 8 bases in between. CDR1 is MNHEY, CDR2 SVGAGI, per germline. CDR3 region: CASSYSRLDQETQYF. As DNA, the CDR3 is TGTGCCAGCAGTTACTCGAGACTAGACCAAGAGACCCAGTACTTC.

This chain uses TRBV6-5 with TRBJ1-2, with D unresolved. The CDR3 length is 14 residues. The V gene's germline CDR1 is MNHEY and CDR2 SVGAGI. Trimming cost V 6 bases and J 4 bases, with 15 bases left between them. The CDR3 DNA follows: TGTGCCAGCAGGGTCCTAGCGGCAGGCTATGGCTACACCTTC. It yields the protein CASRVLAAGYGYTF.

The J gene is TRBJ1-5, the V gene TRBV7-2, with D uncertain. This CDR3 comprises 13 residues. V was trimmed by 0 bases and J by 4 bases, leaving 4 bases between them. Germline CDR1 SGHTA, CDR2 FQGNSA. The CDR3 protein is CASSLARNQPQHF. CDR3 nucleotides: TGTGCCAGCAGCTTAGCCCGGAATCAGCCCCAGCATTTT.

The chain joins TRBV11-3 to TRBJ2-4, with D possibly being TRBD1 (6 bases). The CDR3 covers 20 residues. Trimming left V 2 bases short and J 0 bases short, with 23 bases between. Germline loops: CDR1 SGHNT, CDR2 YENEEA. CDR3 in DNA: TGTGCCAGCAGCTTATATACGACGATAAGGACAGACCTAGCCAAAAACATTCAGTACTTC. Translated: CASSLYTTIRTDLAKNIQYF.

This sequence joins TRBV9 and TRBJ2-1, with TRBD2 matching over 9 bases. There are 13 residues in the CDR3. Germline CDR1 and CDR2: SGDLS and YYNGEE. The V and J ends lost 4 bases and 10 bases, in that order; junction bases with no gene match: 6. The CDR3 sequence: CASSTGTSQEQFF. For the CDR3, the DNA is TGTGCCAGCAGCACTGGGACTAGCCAGGAGCAGTTCTTC.

J is TRBJ2-1 and V is TRBV5-1; TRBD2 matches at 13 bases. V lost 3 bases and J lost 5; bases outside the gene matches: 8. CDR1 is SGHRS, CDR2 YFSETQ, per germline. This CDR3 has 17 amino acids. CDR3 amino acids: CASSSTVTSGRDNEQFF. Here the CDR3 DNA reads TGCGCCAGCAGCTCCACAGTTACTAGCGGGAGGGACAATGAGCAGTTCTTC.

This clone was counted a few times. The J gene is TRBJ2-7, the V gene TRBV3-1 (or the pseudogene TRBV3-2); a possible D gene is TRBD1 (5 bases). V was clipped by 0 bases and J by 6 bases, with 12 bases between them. This CDR3 contains 14 residues. Germline CDR1 is LGHDT and CDR2 is YNNKEL (reference sequence). DNA of the CDR3: TGTGCCAGCAGCCAAGATGGCAGGGTCGGCGAGCAGTACTTC. This gives the protein CASSQDGRVGEQYF.

The rearrangement joins TRBV7-3 to TRBJ2-7; 8 positions match TRBD1. With 5 bases clipped from V and 5 bases from J, the junction kept 8 bases outside the gene matches. The germline V gene encodes CDR1 SGHTA and CDR2 FQGTGA. The CDR3 totals 14 residues. For the CDR3, the DNA is TGTGCCAGCAGCCGCCGGACAGGGAATAACGAGCAGTACTTC. It encodes CASSRRTGNNEQYF.

As for this clone: The junction and the germline gene differ at one end; a read error may be behind it. V usage is TRBV11-1 and J usage is TRBJ2-2; 8 nucleotides agree with TRBD2. Germline assignment: CDR1 SGHAT and CDR2 FQDESV (reference sequence). The CDR3 sequence is 15 residues long. Here the CDR3 reads CASSIAGPNTGELFF. The CDR3 DNA reads TGTGCCAGCAGCATAGCGGGACCGAACACCGGGGAGCTGTTTTTT.

The chain joins TRBV5-1 to TRBJ2-7; D remains ambiguous. Per germline, CDR1 SGHRS and CDR2 YFSETQ. Trimming removed 1 base at V and 7 bases at J, with 9 bases between. This CDR3 region has 12 residues. The CDR3 DNA follows: TGCGCCAGCAGCTTGAACAGTTCGGAGCAGTACTTC. This encodes CASSLNSSEQYF.

V is TRBV18 and J is TRBJ1-1; D unclear. The CDR3 runs to 12 residues. V was trimmed by 5 bases and J by 8 bases, leaving 12 bases between them. CDR1 KGHSH and CDR2 LQKENI come from the germline V gene. CDR3 in DNA: TGTGCCAGCTCATCCACTAGCACCGAAGCTTTCTTT. Encoded protein: CASSSTSTEAFF.

The chain couples TRBV7-9 to TRBJ2-7; D is ambiguous. Germline-derived CDR1 and CDR2 are SEHNR and FQNEAQ (reference sequence). Trimming removed 4 bases at V and 2 bases at J, with 12 bases between. The CDR3 is made up of 14 amino acids. The CDR3 DNA reads TGTGCCAGCAGCTACCGTCGGCAGCCCTACGAGCAGTACTTC. Amino acids: CASSYRRQPYEQYF. The full variable domain, completed using reference TRBV7-9 and TRBJ2-7, is DTGVSQNPRHKITKRGQNVTFRCDPISEHNRLYWYRQTLGQGPEFLTYFQNEAQLEKSRLLSDRFSAERPKGSFSTLEIQRTEQGDSAMYLCASSYRRQPYEQYFGPGTRLTVT.

The chain employs TRBV7-3 and TRBJ2-2, with a weak D call TRBD2 (6 bases). The CDR3 spans 14 residues. CDR1 and CDR2 from the germline V gene are SGHTA and FQGTGA. Trimming pared 4 bases from V and 7 bases from J, leaving 13 bases between. In DNA form, the CDR3 reads TGTGCCAGCAGCTCTAACGGGGGAAACGGGGAGCTGTTTTTT. The encoded protein is CASSSNGGNGELFF.

V is TRBV6-1 and J is TRBJ2-3, with 11 positions matching TRBD2. This CDR3 comprises 16 residues. CDR1 is MNHNS, CDR2 SASEGT, per germline. With V trimmed by 4 bases and J by 6 bases, 9 bases remained unmatched. The DNA of the CDR3 is TGTGCCAGCAGTGGCCGACTAGCGGGGACCACGGATACGCAGTATTTT. Its translation: CASSGRLAGTTDTQYF.

The rearrangement joins TRBV2 to TRBJ1-4; 9 nucleotides agree with TRBD1. J was trimmed by 7 bases and V by 5 bases; bases with no gene match: 5. Germline V gene sequence: CDR1 SNHLY, CDR2 FYNNEI. The CDR3 is 14 amino acids. The CDR3 DNA reads as TGTGCCAGCAGTCGGACAGGGGTTAGTGAAAAACTGTTTTTT. Protein: CASSRTGVSEKLFF.

The chain recombines TRBV4-1 with TRBJ1-1; TRBD1 agrees at 7 bases. Germline CDR1 is MGHRA and CDR2 is YSYEKL. Trimming cost V 3 bases and J 1 base; bases outside gene matches: 20. The length of the CDR3 is 20 residues. The CDR3 nucleotides are TGCGCCAGCAGCCAGAGTTCACTGAGGACTAGGGGGCCCTCGAACACTGAAGCTTTCTTT. The encoded protein is CASSQSSLRTRGPSNTEAFF.

The chain recombines TRBV29-1 with TRBJ2-4; a weak D match, TRBD2 (5 bases). V lost 3 bases and J lost 0, with 6 bases in between. The CDR3 loop spans 13 amino acids. From germline, CDR1 is SQVTM and CDR2 ANQGSEA. The CDR3 DNA is TGCAGCGTTGACGGACTAGCCAAAAACATTCAGTACTTC. Encoded protein: CSVDGLAKNIQYF.

This rearrangement joins TRBV9 to TRBJ2-7; possibly TRBD1 for D (5 bases). This CDR3 has 15 residues. V lost 0 bases and J lost 2, with 12 bases in between. CDR1 is SGDLS and CDR2 is YYNGEE in the germline V gene. In DNA, the CDR3 is TGTGCCAGCAGCGTAGTCCCAGGGTACGCCTACGAGCAGTACTTC. Its protein product is CASSVVPGYAYEQYF.